The 3 T cell receptor beta chains presented below share a single source sample, sequenced in a study of blood T cell repertoires in COVID-19. Here immunoSEQ multiplex PCR was the method, and the copy in TCRdb shows in-frame clones only, minus some. The sample has about 430,000 clones, approximately 90% seen once. Specimen: PBMCs or T cells enriched from blood (not recorded which). The receptors stem from a woman in her late teens or twenties who had been exposed to COVID-19.

This clone was seen a single time. J is TRBJ1-3 and V is TRBV6-1; a possible D gene is TRBD1 (6 bases). From germline, CDR1 is MNHNS and CDR2 SASEGT. The V and J ends lost 0 bases and 0 bases respectively, with 9 bases between them. The CDR3 is made up of 16 amino acids. The CDR3 protein is CASSEAIGGSGNTIYF. The CDR3 nucleotides read TGTGCCAGCAGTGAAGCCATAGGGGGCTCTGGAAACACCATATATTTT.

The chain uses TRBV4-2 and TRBJ2-7; tentatively, D is TRBD2 (5 bases). Germline CDR1 is LGHNA and CDR2 is YNFKEQ. V lost 2 bases, J lost 4 bases, and 6 bases lay in between. This CDR3 has 12 amino acids. The CDR3 nucleotides are TGTGCCAGCAGCCAAACTAGTTACGAGCAGTACTTC. This encodes CASSQTSYEQYF.

The chain is built from TRBV28 and TRBJ2-3; 7 bases line up with TRBD1. Germline V gene lookup returns CDR1 MDHEN and CDR2 SYDVKM. CDR3 size: 16 residues. V shed 5 bases, J shed 4 bases, and the junction held 12 bases outside the gene matches. The CDR3 DNA reads as TGTGCCAGCAGTACTCTACAGGGGCTCGGGGCAGATACGCAGTATTTT. This translates into CASSTLQGLGADTQYF.